The clone carrying this T cell receptor beta chain was recorded only once. What it binds is unknown. V was pared by 2 bases and J by 4 bases, with 6 bases of the junction left unmatched. The CDR3 totals 16 residues. Per germline, CDR1 SEHNR and CDR2 FQNEAQ (reference sequence). These data belong to a study of CD4 T cells in relation to SARS-CoV-2 and coronaviruses. In the study overall: PBMCs were cultured with antigen for roughly 10 days before TCR beta sequencing. The negative reference was HIV-1 Nef peptide pool or peptide-free culture.

Measured with immunoSEQ multiplex PCR; TCRdb has only the in-frame clones, and not every one. The repertoire holds just over 15,000 clones, with roughly three quarters as singletons. CD4+ T cells from unexposed donors were obtained before the COVID-19 pandemic (2011-2018). The cells were cultured for less than twelve days before CD4+ T cells were isolated. Unexposed-donor CD4+ T cells were probed with SARS-CoV-2 S/N and four cold-coronavirus spikes, cells permitting. Cultures received half-medium IL-2 refreshes on days 3 and 7. What was sequenced was CD4+ T cells from PBMCs, cultured in vitro. The chain joins TRBV7-9 to TRBJ2-3, with 10 positions matching TRBD2. The receptor's source is a human donor in good health. The CDR3, as DNA: TGTGCCAGCAGCTTAAGGACTAGCGGTTATCCAGATACGCAGTATTTT. This sequence encodes CASSLRTSGYPDTQYF.